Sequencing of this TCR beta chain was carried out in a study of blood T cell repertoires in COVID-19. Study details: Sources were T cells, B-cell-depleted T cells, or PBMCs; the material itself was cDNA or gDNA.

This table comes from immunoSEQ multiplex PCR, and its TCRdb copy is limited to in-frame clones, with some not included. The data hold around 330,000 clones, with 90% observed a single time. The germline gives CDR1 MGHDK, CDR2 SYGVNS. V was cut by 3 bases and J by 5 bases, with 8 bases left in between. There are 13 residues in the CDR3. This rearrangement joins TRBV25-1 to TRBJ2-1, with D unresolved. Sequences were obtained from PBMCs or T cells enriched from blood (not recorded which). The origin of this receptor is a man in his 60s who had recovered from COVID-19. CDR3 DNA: TGTGCCAGCAGTGACGACATTCACAATGAGCAGTTCTTC. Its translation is CASSDDIHNEQFF.